What follows are 23 T cell receptor beta chains derived from one specimen sequenced in a study of T cell responses to AZD1222 COVID-19 vaccine. The repertoire was sequenced with immunoSEQ multiplex PCR; TCRdb's copy has only in-frame clones and lacks some. The data show 130,000 to 150,000 clones, with under 95% seen just once and 5% held by the top ten. The sample was peripheral blood, taken on day 0 of AZD1222 vaccination. Every receptor here comes from an adult in good health.

The chain is built from TRBV4-1 and TRBJ1-2; a possible D gene is TRBD1 (5 bases). This CDR3 has 13 residues. Per the germline V gene, CDR1 is MGHRA and CDR2 is YSYEKL. Trimming removed 1 base from V and 6 bases from J, with 9 bases in between. CDR3 nucleotide sequence: TGCGCCAGCAGCCAAGTTCAGGGAGATGGCTACACCTTC. Residues: CASSQVQGDGYTF.

The V gene is TRBV5-8, the J gene TRBJ2-5, with D maybe TRBD1 (6 bases). Trimming shortened V by 4 bases and J by 5 bases, and 18 bases separated the two germline ends. This CDR3 has 15 amino acids. Germline values: CDR1 SGHTS, CDR2 YDEGEE. The DNA for the CDR3 is TGTGCCAGCAGCCTGGGGGCTAGTTGGTGGGAGACCCAGTACTTC. Residues: CASSLGASWWETQYF.

This chain links TRBV5-8 with TRBJ2-1; TRBD2 aligns across 13 bases. The junction had 4 bases not matched to a gene; V was cut back by 3 bases and J by 10 bases. Looked up from germline, CDR1 is SGHTS and CDR2 is YDEGEE. The CDR3 loop spans 14 amino acids. CDR3 in DNA: TGTGCCAGCAGCTCGACGGGACTAGCGGGGGAGCAGTTCTTC. Protein: CASSSTGLAGEQFF.

The genes are TRBV2 and TRBJ2-5; D possibly corresponds to TRBD2 (6 bases). The CDR3 has 15 amino acids. V lost 6 bases to trimming and J lost 4 bases, with 18 bases between them. Germline-derived CDR1 and CDR2 are SNHLY and FYNNEI. CDR3 sequence reads: CASSGRGGTGETQYF. CDR3 DNA sequence: TGTGCCAGCAGCGGGCGTGGAGGGACTGGAGAGACCCAGTACTTC.

The chain uses TRBV19 and TRBJ2-5, with D perhaps being TRBD1 or TRBD2 (5 bases each). The V and J ends lost 3 bases and 4 bases respectively, with 18 bases between them. Germline V gives CDR1 LNHDA, CDR2 SQIVND (reference sequence). This CDR3 contains 16 residues. The CDR3 nucleotides read TGTGCCAGTAGTATTGGTAGAGGGAGTGGGGCAGAGACCCAGTACTTC. Amino acid sequence: CASSIGRGSGAETQYF. Full variable domain (remainder filled in from reference TRBV19 and TRBJ2-5): DGGITQSPKYLFRKEGQNVTLSCEQNLNHDAMYWYRQDPGQGLRLIYYSQIVNDFQKGDIAEGYSVSREKKESFPLTVTSAQKNPTAFYLCASSIGRGSGAETQYFGPGTRLLVL.

The chain has TRBV5-6 and TRBJ2-7, with TRBD2 identical over 8 bases. Germline CDR1 reads SGHDT; CDR2 reads YYEEEE. This CDR3 region has 17 residues. V dropped 4 bases and J dropped 2; count of bases not matched to a gene: 14. Written as DNA, the CDR3 is TGTGCCAGCAGCCCCTCAGTACGGACTAGCCTACCCTACGAGCAGTACTTC. Encoded protein: CASSPSVRTSLPYEQYF.

This chain links TRBV11-2 with TRBJ2-2; D call uncertain. The CDR3 runs to 18 residues. Germline V CDR1 and CDR2: SGHAT, FQNNGV. Trimming stripped 5 bases from V and 0 bases from J, with 19 bases between. CDR3 DNA sequence: TGTGCCAGCAGCCAACCGAACCAAATTACTACGAACACCGGGGAGCTGTTTTTT. It codes for CASSQPNQITTNTGELFF.

The rearrangement links TRBV7-2 to TRBJ1-5; D may be TRBD1 (5 bases). V shed 1 base and J shed 0 bases, with 10 bases lying between them. The CDR3 covers 16 residues. The germline V gene has CDR1 SGHTA and CDR2 FQGNSA. As DNA, the CDR3 is TGTGCCAGCAGCTTAGACGGGGGTTTTAGCAATCAGCCCCAGCATTTT. Translating gives CASSLDGGFSNQPQHF. Complete variable domain (other parts from reference TRBV7-2 and TRBJ1-5): GAGVSQSPSNKVTEKGKDVELRCDPISGHTALYWYRQSLGQGLEFLIYFQGNSAPDKSGLPSDRFSAERTGGSVSTLTIQRTQQEDSAVYLCASSLDGGFSNQPQHFGDGTRLSIL.

This chain joins TRBV18 and TRBJ2-2; either TRBD1 or TRBD2 may supply D (5 bases each). Trimming removed 3 bases at V and 4 bases at J, with 15 bases between. This CDR3 comprises 16 residues. Germline-derived CDR1 and CDR2 are KGHSH and LQKENI. The CDR3 sequence: CASSPTGTPGTGELFF. CDR3 nucleotide sequence: TGTGCCAGCTCACCCACCGGGACCCCCGGCACCGGGGAGCTGTTTTTT.

The chain links TRBV4-1 to TRBJ1-4; D call uncertain. Trimming left V 4 bases short and J 3 bases short, with 21 bases between. The CDR3 runs 18 residues. Per germline, CDR1 MGHRA and CDR2 YSYEKL. CDR3 sequence: CASSLRSPLSGANEKLFF. In nucleotides, the CDR3 is TGCGCCAGCAGCCTAAGGTCGCCGCTGAGCGGAGCTAATGAAAAACTGTTTTTT.

V gene TRBV7-2 combines with J gene TRBJ2-6; D unclear. The CDR3 covers 13 residues. V was clipped by 9 bases and J by 0 bases, with 6 bases between them. Germline V gives CDR1 SGHTA, CDR2 FQGNSA. CDR3 loop: CASSNSGANVLTF. CDR3 DNA sequence: TGTGCCAGTAGCAACTCTGGGGCCAACGTCCTGACTTTC.

In nucleotides, the CDR3 is TGTGCCACCAGTGATGGGGGCGTAGGAAAGGGCACTGAAGCTTTCTTT. Protein product: CATSDGGVGKGTEAFF. V is TRBV24-1 and J is TRBJ1-1; possible D gene TRBD1, 6 bases. Germline V lookup: CDR1 KGHDR, CDR2 SFDVKD. CDR3 size: 16 residues. Deletions cut 3 bases from V and 4 bases from J, with 17 bases between.

The gene calls are TRBV28 and TRBJ2-7; 11 bases align to TRBD1. Trimming at V came to 6 bases and at J to 2 bases, leaving 6 bases not matched to a gene. The CDR3 loop spans 15 amino acids. CDR1 and CDR2 (germline): MDHEN, SYDVKM. CDR3 DNA sequence: TGTGCCAGCAGACCGCCGGGACAGGGGGCCTACGAGCAGTACTTC. Translating gives CASRPPGQGAYEQYF.

A single count supports this clone. The V gene is TRBV28, the J gene TRBJ2-7; D is perhaps TRBD1 or TRBD2 (6 bases each). Per the germline V gene, CDR1 is MDHEN and CDR2 is SYDVKM. This CDR3 spans 13 amino acids. V lost 7 bases and J lost 7, with 17 bases in between. CDR3 region: CASKGGPEWEQYF. Written as DNA, the CDR3 is TGTGCCAGCAAGGGGGGACCGGAGTGGGAGCAGTACTTC.

V gene TRBV7-8 combines with J gene TRBJ1-4; D gene unclear. The CDR3 is made up of 16 amino acids. V lost 5 bases to trimming and J lost 6 bases, with 19 bases between them. The germline V gene has CDR1 SGHVS and CDR2 FQNEAQ. CDR3 bases: TGTGCCAGCAGCCGGGGAACGGGCCTCGATTATGAAAAACTGTTTTTT. It translates to CASSRGTGLDYEKLFF.

The V gene is TRBV28, the J gene TRBJ2-1; maybe TRBD2 (7 bases). Germline assignment: CDR1 MDHEN and CDR2 SYDVKM. Trimming cost V 3 bases and J 8 bases, with 17 bases left between them. The CDR3 consists of 15 residues. In DNA, the CDR3 is TGTGCCAGCAGTTTGGGGCGGGGGCGCATGGATGAGCAGTTCTTC. It specifies CASSLGRGRMDEQFF.

The chain joins TRBV6-2 or TRBV6-3 to TRBJ2-3, with 9 bases matching TRBD2. CDR1 and CDR2 (germline): MNHEY, SVGEGT. The CDR3 covers 16 residues. J was trimmed by 0 bases and V by 4 bases; bases with no gene match: 5. CDR3 sequence reads: CASSSGLALSTDTQYF. Written as DNA, the CDR3 is TGTGCCAGCAGTTCCGGACTAGCGCTAAGCACAGATACGCAGTATTTT.

J is TRBJ1-2 and V is TRBV7-9; the D is unclear. The CDR3 extends over 15 amino acids. Germline loops: CDR1 SEHNR, CDR2 FQNEAQ (reference sequence). Trimming shortened V by 1 base and J by 0 bases, and 9 bases separated the two germline ends. The DNA for the CDR3 is TGTGCCAGCAGCTTAGTGGCTTTGTCTAACTATGGCTACACCTTC. Its protein product is CASSLVALSNYGYTF.

The chain combines TRBV28 with TRBJ2-3; 7 bases are a match to TRBD2. There are 15 residues in the CDR3. The V and J ends lost 4 bases and 7 bases, in that order; junction bases with no gene match: 11. In germline, CDR1 is MDHEN, CDR2 SYDVKM. CDR3 sequence: CASSSSGTPSYTQYF. In nucleotides, the CDR3 is TGTGCCAGCAGTTCGAGCGGGACCCCATCCTATACGCAGTATTTT.

With regard to this clone: Other DNA sequences in this sample translate to the same CDR3. The chain is built from TRBV7-2 and TRBJ2-6; D gene ambiguous. The CDR3 is 13 amino acids. The V end was cut by 3 bases, the J end by 2 bases, with 2 bases between. In germline, CDR1 is SGHTA, CDR2 FQGNSA. CDR3 DNA sequence: TGTGCCAGCAGCTTGGCTGGGGCCAACGTCCTGACTTTC. Protein: CASSLAGANVLTF. Together with reference TRBV7-2 and TRBJ2-6, the CDR3 gives the full variable domain: GAGVSQSPSNKVTEKGKDVELRCDPISGHTALYWYRQSLGQGLEFLIYFQGNSAPDKSGLPSDRFSAERTGGSVSTLTIQRTQQEDSAVYLCASSLAGANVLTFGAGSRLTVL.

This chain uses TRBV27 with TRBJ2-1, with 10 bases aligning to TRBD2. With V trimmed by 6 bases and J by 9 bases, 5 bases remained unmatched. Germline loops: CDR1 MNHEY, CDR2 SMNVEV (reference sequence). The CDR3 has 13 residues. The CDR3 bases are TGTGCCAGCAGCCCCAGGACTAGCGGTGAGCAGTTCTTC. Its protein product is CASSPRTSGEQFF.

The rearrangement uses TRBV18 and TRBJ2-7, with TRBD1 as a possible D gene (5 bases). The CDR3 spans 14 residues. Germline V gene lookup returns CDR1 KGHSH and CDR2 LQKENI. The germline V and J ends were trimmed by 3 bases and 0 bases, with 9 bases remaining between them. CDR3 region: CASSPTTDSYEQYF. In nucleotides, the CDR3 is TGTGCCAGCTCACCTACGACAGACTCCTACGAGCAGTACTTC.

The chain is built from TRBV6-2 or TRBV6-3 and TRBJ1-2, with D maybe TRBD1 (5 bases). The CDR3 loop spans 14 amino acids. Looked up from germline, CDR1 is MNHEY and CDR2 is SVGEGT. V lost 0 bases and J 2 bases, leaving 7 bases between the germline ends. CDR3 region: CASSYSGANYGYTF. CDR3 sequence (DNA): TGTGCCAGCAGTTACTCCGGGGCGAACTATGGCTACACCTTC.